Following are 30 T cell receptor beta chains from one sample sequenced in a study of T cell changes during pregnancy in multiple sclerosis. Only in-frame clones appear in the TCRdb table, and some are missing; sequencing was by immunoSEQ multiplex PCR. The sample contains 70,000 to 80,000 clones, roughly 94% of which appear only once. The starting material was peripheral blood, obtained in the third trimester of pregnancy. These TCRs come from a female donor with multiple sclerosis, enrolled in a pregnancy study.

V and J are TRBV29-1 and TRBJ1-2; D remains ambiguous. The germline CDR1 and CDR2 sequences are SQVTM and ANQGSEA. The CDR3 is 15 residues long. The germline V and J ends were trimmed by 1 base and 1 base, with 13 bases remaining between them. This CDR3 is CSVEGSADFNYGYTF. The CDR3 region has the DNA TGCAGCGTTGAAGGTTCGGCGGATTTTAACTATGGCTACACCTTC.

The chain joins TRBV5-5 to TRBJ1-4, with 8 bases that match TRBD1. The CDR3 totals 15 residues. CDR1 SGHKS and CDR2 YYEKEE come from the germline V gene (reference sequence). The V and J ends lost 4 bases and 7 bases, in that order; junction bases with no gene match: 9. Here the CDR3 reads CASSITGGTGEKLFF. The CDR3 DNA sequence: TGTGCCAGCAGCATAACAGGGGGAACGGGTGAAAAACTGTTTTTT.

The V call is TRBV7-9, the J call TRBJ1-6; D unclear. Germline V gene data show CDR1 as SEHNR and CDR2 as FQNEAQ (reference sequence). The ends were cut back, 1 base at V and 5 bases at J, with 6 bases in the middle. This CDR3 comprises 14 residues. CDR3 loop: CASSLETDNSPLHF. Written as DNA, the CDR3 is TGTGCCAGCAGCTTAGAAACGGATAATTCACCCCTCCACTTT. The full variable domain, its missing parts supplied by reference TRBV7-9 and TRBJ1-6, is DTGVSQNPRHKITKRGQNVTFRCDPISEHNRLYWYRQTLGQGPEFLTYFQNEAQLEKSRLLSDRFSAERPKGSFSTLEIQRTEQGDSAMYLCASSLETDNSPLHFGNGTRLTVT.

The J gene is TRBJ2-2, the V gene TRBV27; 8 bases map to TRBD1. This CDR3 comprises 15 residues. Germline-derived CDR1 and CDR2 are MNHEY and SMNVEV (reference sequence). V was pared by 7 bases and J by 3 bases, with 7 bases of the junction left unmatched. This chain's CDR3 is CASKMVTGDTGELFF. DNA of the CDR3: TGTGCCAGCAAAATGGTGACAGGGGACACCGGGGAGCTGTTTTTT.

Points on this clone: The junction and the germline gene differ at one end; a read error may be behind it. The CDR3 spells CASRAVPGESGTQYF. As DNA, the CDR3 is TGTGCTAGCAGGGCCGTTCCAGGGGAGTCCGGGACCCAGTACTTC. This sequence joins TRBV7-7 and TRBJ2-5; weak D call: TRBD1 (6 bases). The CDR3 is made up of 15 amino acids. Per germline, CDR1 SSHAT and CDR2 FNYEAQ (reference sequence). The full variable domain, in which reference TRBV7-7 and TRBJ2-5 provide the parts outside the CDR3, is GAGVSQSPRYKVTKRGQDVTLRCDPISSHATLYWYQQALGQGPEFLTYFNYEAQPDKSGLPSDRFSAERPEGSISTLTIQRTEQRDSAMYRCASRAVPGESGTQYFGPGTRLLVL.

The chain has TRBV18 and TRBJ2-5; TRBD1 matches at 7 bases. CDR3 length: 16 residues. J gave up 4 bases and V 4 bases, and 12 bases lay outside the gene matches. From germline, CDR1 is KGHSH and CDR2 LQKENI. The CDR3 nucleotides read TGTGCCAGCTCACTCCAGAGGGGGCCGGAGGCAGAGACCCAGTACTTC. It encodes CASSLQRGPEAETQYF.

The chain links TRBV7-3 to TRBJ1-2; tentative D call: TRBD1 (5 bases). V lost 0 bases and J lost 4, with 12 bases in between. CDR3 length: 15 amino acids. CDR1 SGHTA and CDR2 FQGTGA come from the germline V gene. The CDR3 sequence: CASSLTGGGSYGYTF. The CDR3 region has the DNA TGTGCCAGCAGCTTAACCGGGGGAGGGAGCTATGGCTACACCTTC.

The CDR3 loop reads CASSLTATNEKLFF. The CDR3 DNA reads TGCGCCAGCAGCTTGACAGCAACTAATGAAAAACTGTTTTTT. This chain links TRBV5-1 with TRBJ1-4; no firm D call. This CDR3 contains 14 residues. Germline CDR1 reads SGHRS; CDR2 reads YFSETQ. The ends were cut back, 1 base at V and 0 bases at J, with 4 bases in the middle. Looking up the rest from reference TRBV5-1 and TRBJ1-4 gives the full variable domain: KAGVTQTPRYLIKTRGQQVTLSCSPISGHRSVSWYQQTPGQGLQFLFEYFSETQRNKGNFPGRFSGRQFSNSRSEMNVSTLELGDSALYLCASSLTATNEKLFFGSGTQLSVL.

The genes are TRBV5-8 and TRBJ2-2; 9 nucleotides agree with TRBD2. Germline V CDR1 and CDR2: SGHTS, YDEGEE. The length of the CDR3 is 15 residues. Trimming cost V 0 bases and J 4 bases; bases outside gene matches: 1. The CDR3 sequence is CASSLGTSATGELFF. The CDR3 DNA reads TGTGCCAGCAGCTTGGGGACTAGCGCCACCGGGGAGCTGTTTTTT.

This clone was observed a single time. CDR3 nucleotide sequence: TGTGCCAGCAGCTTAGGTAGAGCTAACTATGGCTACACCTTC. Translating it yields CASSLGRANYGYTF. This chain uses TRBV7-2 with TRBJ1-2, with no clear D. The CDR3 runs 14 residues. V gave up 1 base and J gave up 0 bases, with 6 bases separating them. CDR1 and CDR2 (germline): SGHTA, FQGNSA.

J is TRBJ1-1 and V is TRBV9; 10 bases align to TRBD1. Germline V gene data show CDR1 as SGDLS and CDR2 as YYNGEE. Trimming cost V 4 bases and J 6 bases; bases outside gene matches: 9. The CDR3 totals 15 residues. The CDR3 region is CASSSQGQGSSEAFF. CDR3 DNA sequence: TGTGCCAGCAGCTCCCAGGGACAGGGGTCGTCTGAAGCTTTCTTT.

The genes are TRBV11-2 and TRBJ2-5, with unresolved D. The CDR3 extends over 14 amino acids. Germline loops: CDR1 SGHAT, CDR2 FQNNGV. V was trimmed by 5 bases and J by 4 bases, leaving 14 bases between them. The DNA for the CDR3 is TGTGCCAGCAGCCTGTGGGCATCCGGAGAGACCCAGTACTTC. This codes for CASSLWASGETQYF. Combining the CDR3 with reference TRBV11-2 and TRBJ2-5 gives the whole variable domain EAGVAQSPRYKIIEKRQSVAFWCNPISGHATLYWYQQILGQGPKLLIQFQNNGVVDDSQLPKDRFSAERLKGVDSTLKIQPAKLEDSAVYLCASSLWASGETQYFGPGTRLLVL.

V usage is TRBV6-7 and J usage is TRBJ2-6; 9 bases align to TRBD1. TRBV6-7 is designated an ORF whose function remains uncertain. CDR3 length equals 17 residues. After removal of 4 bases from V and 0 bases from J, the junction contained 4 bases not matched to a gene. CDR3 coding DNA: TGTGCCAGCAGTTTGTACAGGGGGCCCTCTGGGGCCAACGTCCTGACTTTC. Amino acids: CASSLYRGPSGANVLTF.

V usage is TRBV5-4 and J usage is TRBJ1-4; no firm D call. There are 14 residues in the CDR3. CDR1 and CDR2 from the germline V gene are SGHNT and YYREEE (reference sequence). Trimming removed 0 bases at V and 5 bases at J, with 8 bases between. The CDR3 sequence is CASSLDAGNEKLFF. Written as DNA, the CDR3 is TGTGCCAGCAGCTTGGACGCAGGCAATGAAAAACTGTTTTTT.

The CDR3 loop is CASTLRKGGGELFF. CDR3 coding DNA: TGTGCCAGCACCTTAAGGAAAGGGGGCGGGGAGCTGTTTTTT. This chain uses TRBV9 with TRBJ2-2; TRBD1 is a possible D gene (6 bases). CDR3 length: 14 amino acids. Germline CDR1 and CDR2: SGDLS and YYNGEE. Trimming cost V 6 bases and J 7 bases, with 16 bases left between them.

The chain couples TRBV4-1 to TRBJ1-4; D gene unclear. CDR1 and CDR2 (germline): MGHRA, YSYEKL. V lost 4 bases and J 5 bases, leaving 8 bases between the germline ends. The CDR3 contains 13 residues. The CDR3 reads CASSPTRNEKLFF. CDR3 DNA sequence: TGCGCCAGCAGCCCCACCCGGAATGAAAAACTGTTTTTT.

The CDR3 nucleotides are TGTGCCAGCAGCCCTCGGCGGCACTATGGCTACACCTTC. Its translation is CASSPRRHYGYTF. The chain couples TRBV7-2 to TRBJ1-2, with no clear D. The CDR3 is 13 amino acids. V lost 5 bases and J 3 bases, leaving 10 bases between the germline ends. The germline gives CDR1 SGHTA, CDR2 FQGNSA.

V gene TRBV6-1 combines with J gene TRBJ1-1; no reliable D call. The length of the CDR3 is 13 residues. V was trimmed by 8 bases and J by 1 base, leaving 11 bases between them. Germline assignment: CDR1 MNHNS and CDR2 SASEGT. This CDR3 reads CASLNRRNTEAFF. DNA of the CDR3: TGTGCCAGCTTAAACAGAAGGAACACTGAAGCTTTCTTT.

V and J are TRBV5-1 and TRBJ1-3, with D unresolved. The length of the CDR3 is 18 residues. Between the trimmed V and J ends, which lost 0 bases and 0 bases, there was a span of 16 bases. Germline V CDR1 and CDR2: SGHRS, YFSETQ. CDR3 in amino acids: CASSLDLAPSHSGNTIYF. The DNA of the CDR3 is TGCGCCAGCAGCTTGGATCTCGCACCCAGTCACTCTGGAAACACCATATATTTT.

The chain joins TRBV9 to TRBJ2-3; 11 bases line up with TRBD2. Trimming cost V 4 bases and J 5 bases; bases outside gene matches: 9. CDR3 length: 16 amino acids. Germline V lookup: CDR1 SGDLS, CDR2 YYNGEE. CDR3 DNA sequence: TGTGCCAGCAGCCTAGGGGGAGGGACTAGCGGAGATACGCAGTATTTT. This sequence encodes CASSLGGGTSGDTQYF.

This chain links TRBV4-3 with TRBJ2-7, with D hard to call. Looked up from germline, CDR1 is LGHNA and CDR2 is YSLEER. The CDR3 totals 13 residues. Trimming cost V 0 bases and J 7 bases, with 10 bases left between them. CDR3 nucleotide sequence: TGCGCCAGCAGCCAAGACCTCGCCCGGGAGCAGTACTTC. Protein sequence: CASSQDLAREQYF.

The V gene is TRBV5-6, the J gene TRBJ1-1; TRBD1 matches 9 bases. The CDR3 is 14 residues long. Unmatched junction bases numbered 5, after V lost 5 bases and J lost 3 bases. Germline V CDR1 and CDR2: SGHDT, YYEEEE. CDR3 loop: CASRRTGVYTEAFF. CDR3 nucleotide sequence: TGTGCCAGCAGGCGGACAGGGGTATACACTGAAGCTTTCTTT.

This sequence joins TRBV6-5 and TRBJ2-6; D is unclear. This CDR3 spans 15 amino acids. V lost 4 bases, J lost 0 bases, and 7 bases lay in between. Germline assignment: CDR1 MNHEY and CDR2 SVGAGI. CDR3 residues: CASSLQPSGANVLTF. CDR3 coding DNA: TGTGCCAGCAGTTTACAGCCCTCTGGGGCCAACGTCCTGACTTTC.

A note on this clone: Other DNA sequences in the same sample also yield this CDR3. The rearrangement links TRBV9 to TRBJ2-3, with D tentatively TRBD2 (6 bases). The CDR3 totals 14 residues. The germline V gene encodes CDR1 SGDLS and CDR2 YYNGEE. The V end was cut by 2 bases, the J end by 0 bases, with 7 bases between. CDR3 protein: CASSVAGSTDTQYF. In DNA, the CDR3 is TGTGCCAGCAGCGTCGCGGGGAGCACAGATACGCAGTATTTT.

The genes are TRBV7-7 and TRBJ2-3; 12 bases fit TRBD2. The CDR3 contains 16 residues. The germline CDR1 and CDR2 sequences are SSHAT and FNYEAQ (reference sequence). J lost 2 bases, V lost 5 bases, and 5 bases had no gene match. This CDR3 reads CASSQLAGGSTDTQYF. The CDR3, as DNA: TGTGCCAGCAGCCAACTAGCGGGGGGCTCCACAGATACGCAGTATTTT. Filled out from reference TRBV7-7 and TRBJ2-3, the complete variable domain reads GAGVSQSPRYKVTKRGQDVTLRCDPISSHATLYWYQQALGQGPEFLTYFNYEAQPDKSGLPSDRFSAERPEGSISTLTIQRTEQRDSAMYRCASSQLAGGSTDTQYFGPGTRLTVL.

There are a few counts of this clone. The same CDR3 is also encoded by other DNA sequences in this sample. The chain uses TRBV19 and TRBJ1-1; weak D call: TRBD1 (6 bases). The CDR3 spans 13 residues. Germline CDR1 reads LNHDA; CDR2 reads SQIVND (reference sequence). V was shortened by 1 base and J by 4 bases, with 7 bases between the two germline ends. CDR3 nucleotides: TGTGCCAGTAGTATAGCACAGGGCACTGAAGCTTTCTTT. Its translation is CASSIAQGTEAFF.

V gene TRBV30 combines with J gene TRBJ1-1; a possible D gene is TRBD1 (6 bases). Germline CDR1 is GTSNPN and CDR2 is SVGIG (reference sequence). This CDR3 has 15 amino acids. Trimming stripped 0 bases from V and 3 bases from J, with 14 bases between. The chain's CDR3 is CAWSVYGRGDTEAFF. CDR3 coding DNA: TGTGCCTGGAGTGTATACGGCAGGGGAGACACTGAAGCTTTCTTT. Combining the CDR3 with reference TRBV30 and TRBJ1-1 gives the whole variable domain SQTIHQWPATLVQPVGSPLSLECTVEGTSNPNLYWYRQAAGRGLQLLFYSVGIGQISSEVPQNLSASRPQDRQFILSSKKLLLSDSGFYLCAWSVYGRGDTEAFFGQGTRLTVV.

V and J are TRBV30 and TRBJ1-4; 8 positions agree with TRBD1. Germline CDR1 GTSNPN, CDR2 SVGIG (reference sequence). The CDR3 is 17 amino acids. Unmatched junction bases numbered 16, after V lost 3 bases and J lost 7 bases. Here the CDR3 DNA reads TGTGCCTGGAGCCCCCGCGGACAGGGCGCTTTTTTTGAAAAACTGTTTTTT. As protein: CAWSPRGQGAFFEKLFF.

The rearrangement links TRBV19 to TRBJ2-5; TRBD2 matches at 10 bases. Trimming at V came to 4 bases and at J to 2 bases, leaving 10 bases not matched to a gene. Germline V gene sequence: CDR1 LNHDA, CDR2 SQIVND (reference sequence). The CDR3 runs to 17 residues. CDR3 sequence: CASSTFLAGARQETQYF. The CDR3 nucleotides read TGTGCCAGTAGTACCTTTCTAGCGGGGGCCCGACAAGAGACCCAGTACTTC. The full variable domain, completed using reference TRBV19 and TRBJ2-5, is DGGITQSPKYLFRKEGQNVTLSCEQNLNHDAMYWYRQDPGQGLRLIYYSQIVNDFQKGDIAEGYSVSREKKESFPLTVTSAQKNPTAFYLCASSTFLAGARQETQYFGPGTRLLVL.

This chain connects TRBV7-9 to TRBJ2-7, with D tentatively TRBD1 (6 bases). V dropped 3 bases and J dropped 2 bases, with 11 bases sitting between them. Germline V gene sequence: CDR1 SEHNR, CDR2 FQNEAQ (reference sequence). The CDR3 extends over 14 amino acids. The CDR3 spells CASSFGQLTYEQYF. CDR3 DNA sequence: TGTGCCAGCAGCTTCGGACAGTTAACCTACGAGCAGTACTTC.